This TCR beta chain came from a study of cytomegalovirus exposure and HLA in healthy donors. Profiling relied on immunoSEQ multiplex PCR, and the TCRdb table lists in-frame clones only, not all of them. This table holds 150,000 to 180,000 clones, 85% to 90% found once. This clone has just one count. Its antigen remains unidentified. CDR3 length equals 17 residues. The germline V gene encodes CDR1 SGHDN and CDR2 FVKESK. Germline trimming cut 2 bases from V and 5 bases from J; bases unmatched to any gene: 9. Points from the study as a whole: Cytomegalovirus-associated status was assigned to 164 TCR beta chains. Rarity held for most TCR sequences, but there were some public TCRs that occurred in many donors.

This chain uses TRBV14 with TRBJ2-1; 10 bases agree with TRBD1. Sequences were obtained from PBMCs. The clonotype was recovered from a human donor in good health. CDR3 residues: CASSQRQGAVLDNEQFF. The CDR3 nucleotides read TGTGCCAGCAGCCAACGACAGGGGGCTGTTTTGGACAATGAGCAGTTCTTC.